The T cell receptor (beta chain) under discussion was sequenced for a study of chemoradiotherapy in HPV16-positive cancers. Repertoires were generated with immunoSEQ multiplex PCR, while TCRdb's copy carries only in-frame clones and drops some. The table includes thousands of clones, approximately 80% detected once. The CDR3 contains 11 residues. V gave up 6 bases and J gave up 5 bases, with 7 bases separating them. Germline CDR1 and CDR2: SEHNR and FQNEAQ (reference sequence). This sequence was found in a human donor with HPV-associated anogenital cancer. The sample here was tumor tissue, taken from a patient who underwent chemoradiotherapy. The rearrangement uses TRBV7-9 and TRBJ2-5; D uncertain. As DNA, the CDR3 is TGTGCCAGCAGTGAGGTGGAGACCCAGTACTTC. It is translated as CASSEVETQYF.